These 2 T cell receptor beta chains came from one sample sequenced in a study of cytomegalovirus exposure and HLA in healthy donors. The PCR employed 60 Vbeta primers together with 13 Jbeta primers. The table came from immunoSEQ multiplex PCR; TCRdb's copy has only in-frame clones and leaves some out. The table has about 130,000 clones, about 80% seen once; the top ten hold about 9.2%. The source material was PBMCs. These receptors all stem from a young man in good health and CMV-seropositive.

The gene calls are TRBV5-4 and TRBJ1-2, with a tentative D call TRBD1 (5 bases). V lost 0 bases and J 2 bases, leaving 11 bases between the germline ends. This CDR3 has 15 amino acids. The germline CDR1 and CDR2 sequences are SGHNT and YYREEE (reference sequence). CDR3 sequence reads: CASSLESSGNYGYTF. The CDR3 DNA reads TGTGCCAGCAGCTTGGAATCGTCAGGGAACTATGGCTACACCTTC.

This chain connects TRBV11-2 to TRBJ1-3; no firm D call. V was trimmed by 5 bases and J by 8 bases, leaving 16 bases between them. This CDR3 is 14 amino acids long. Germline CDR1 SGHAT, CDR2 FQNNGV. The CDR3 loop is CASSPRGSADTIYF. CDR3 nucleotides: TGTGCCAGCAGCCCCCGGGGTTCAGCGGACACCATATATTTT.